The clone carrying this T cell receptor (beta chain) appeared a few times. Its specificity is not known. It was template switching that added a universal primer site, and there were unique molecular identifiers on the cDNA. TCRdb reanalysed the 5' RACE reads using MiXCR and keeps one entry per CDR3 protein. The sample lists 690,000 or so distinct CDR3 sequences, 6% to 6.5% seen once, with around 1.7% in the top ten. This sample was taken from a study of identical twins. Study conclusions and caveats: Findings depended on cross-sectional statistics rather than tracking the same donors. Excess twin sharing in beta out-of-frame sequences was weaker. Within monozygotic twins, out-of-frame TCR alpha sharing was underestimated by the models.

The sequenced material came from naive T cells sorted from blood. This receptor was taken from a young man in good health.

This CDR3 is CASSPTHRGRGREQYF. The CDR3 DNA is TGTGCCAGCAGCCCGACACACCGGGGCAGGGGGCGTGAGCAGTACTTC. The V gene is TRBV9, the J gene TRBJ2-7, with 8 bases that match TRBD1. The CDR3 spans 16 residues. The V and J ends lost 4 bases and 7 bases, in that order; junction bases with no gene match: 16. The germline V gene has CDR1 SGDLS and CDR2 YYNGEE.